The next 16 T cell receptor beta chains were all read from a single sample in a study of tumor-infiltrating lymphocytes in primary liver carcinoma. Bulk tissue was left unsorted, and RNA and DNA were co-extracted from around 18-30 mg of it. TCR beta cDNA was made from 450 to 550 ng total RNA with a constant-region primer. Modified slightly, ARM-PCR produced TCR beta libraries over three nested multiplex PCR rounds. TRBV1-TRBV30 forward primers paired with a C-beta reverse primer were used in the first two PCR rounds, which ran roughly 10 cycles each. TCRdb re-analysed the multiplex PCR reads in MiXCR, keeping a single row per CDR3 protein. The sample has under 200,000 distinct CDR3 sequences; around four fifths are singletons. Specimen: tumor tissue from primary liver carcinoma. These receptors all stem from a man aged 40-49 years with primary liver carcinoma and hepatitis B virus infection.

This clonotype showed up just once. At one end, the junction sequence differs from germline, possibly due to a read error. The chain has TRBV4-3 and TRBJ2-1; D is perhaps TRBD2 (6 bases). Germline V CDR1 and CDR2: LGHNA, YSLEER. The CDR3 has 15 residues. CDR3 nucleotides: TGTGCCAGCAGCCAAGATTGGACTACCGGTCGTGGGCAGTTCTTC. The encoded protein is CASSQDWTTGRGQFF.

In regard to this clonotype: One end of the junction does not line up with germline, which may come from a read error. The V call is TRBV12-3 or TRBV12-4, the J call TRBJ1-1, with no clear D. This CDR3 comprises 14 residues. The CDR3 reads CASSLGLMNTEGLF. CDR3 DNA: TGTGCCAGCAGTTTAGGGCTCATGAACACTGAAGGTCTCTTT.

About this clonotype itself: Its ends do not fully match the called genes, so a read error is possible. Written as DNA, the CDR3 is TGTGTCAGCAATGGGACAGGGGTAAGGATTGAAGCTTTCTTT. Translating it yields CVSNGTGVRIEAFF. This chain uses TRBV6-6 with TRBJ1-1, with TRBD1 identical over 10 bases. This CDR3 contains 14 residues. CDR1 is MNHNY, CDR2 SVGAGI, per germline (reference sequence).

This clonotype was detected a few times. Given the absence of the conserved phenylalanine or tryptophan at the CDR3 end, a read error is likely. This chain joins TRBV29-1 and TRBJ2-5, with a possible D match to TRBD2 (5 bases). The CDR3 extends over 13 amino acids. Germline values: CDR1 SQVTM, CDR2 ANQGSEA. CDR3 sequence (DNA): TGTAGCGTTGAAGGCGGGCTCGAGGAGACCCAGTACTTA. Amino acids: CSVEGGLEETQYL.

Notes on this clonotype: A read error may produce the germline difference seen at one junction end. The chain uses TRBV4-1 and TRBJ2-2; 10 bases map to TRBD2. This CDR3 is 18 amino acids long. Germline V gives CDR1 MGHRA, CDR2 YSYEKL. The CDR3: CASSQVPWGAGGPGELFF. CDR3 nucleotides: TGCGCTAGCAGCCAAGTCCCTTGGGGAGCGGGGGGGCCCGGGGAGCTGTTTTTT.

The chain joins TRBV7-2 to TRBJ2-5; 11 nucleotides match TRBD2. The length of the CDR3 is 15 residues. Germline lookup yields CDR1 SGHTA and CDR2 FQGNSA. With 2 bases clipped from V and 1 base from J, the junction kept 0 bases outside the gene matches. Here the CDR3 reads CASSLLAGGQETQYF. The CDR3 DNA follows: TGTGCCAGCAGCTTACTAGCGGGAGGCCAAGAGACCCAGTACTTC.

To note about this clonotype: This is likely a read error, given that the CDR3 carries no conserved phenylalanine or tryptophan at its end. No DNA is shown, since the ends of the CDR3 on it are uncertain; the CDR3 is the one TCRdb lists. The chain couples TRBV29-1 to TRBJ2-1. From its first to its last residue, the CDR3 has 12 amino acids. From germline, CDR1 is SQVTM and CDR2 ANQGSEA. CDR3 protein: CSVTLTYNEQFS.

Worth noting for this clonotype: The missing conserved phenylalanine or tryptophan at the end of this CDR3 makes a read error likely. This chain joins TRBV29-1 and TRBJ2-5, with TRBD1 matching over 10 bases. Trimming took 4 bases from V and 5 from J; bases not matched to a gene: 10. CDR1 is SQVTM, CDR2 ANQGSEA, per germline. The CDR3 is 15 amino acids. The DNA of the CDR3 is TGCAGCGTTGCAGGCAAGACAGGGGGCTGGGAGACCCAGTACATT. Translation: CSVAGKTGGWETQYI.

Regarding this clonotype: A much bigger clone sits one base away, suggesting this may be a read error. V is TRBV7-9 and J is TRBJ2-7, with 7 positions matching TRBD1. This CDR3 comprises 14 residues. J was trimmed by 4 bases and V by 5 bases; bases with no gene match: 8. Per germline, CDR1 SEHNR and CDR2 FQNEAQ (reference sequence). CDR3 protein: CASSEGQWPYEQYF. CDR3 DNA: TGTGCCAGCAGCGAGGGACAGTGGCCTTACGAGCAGTACTTC.

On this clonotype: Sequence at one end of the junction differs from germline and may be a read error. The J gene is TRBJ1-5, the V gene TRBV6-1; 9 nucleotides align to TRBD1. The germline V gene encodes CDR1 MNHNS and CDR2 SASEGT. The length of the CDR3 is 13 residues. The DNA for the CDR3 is TGTGCCAGTTGTACAGGGGGCCGTCAGCCCCGGCATTTT. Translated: CASCTGGRQPRHF.

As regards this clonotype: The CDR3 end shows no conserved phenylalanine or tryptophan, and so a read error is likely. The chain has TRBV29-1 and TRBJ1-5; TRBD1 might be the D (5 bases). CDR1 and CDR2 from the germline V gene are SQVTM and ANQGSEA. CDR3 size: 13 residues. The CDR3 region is CSVETRGNQSQHS. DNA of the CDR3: TGCAGCGTTGAAACAAGGGGCAATCAGTCCCAGCATTCT.

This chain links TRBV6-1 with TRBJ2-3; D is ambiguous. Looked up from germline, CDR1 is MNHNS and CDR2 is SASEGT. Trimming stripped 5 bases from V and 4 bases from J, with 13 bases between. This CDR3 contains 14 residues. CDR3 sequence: CASSLALWADTQYF. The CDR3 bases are TGTGCCAGCAGTTTAGCCCTCTGGGCAGATACGCAGTATTTT.

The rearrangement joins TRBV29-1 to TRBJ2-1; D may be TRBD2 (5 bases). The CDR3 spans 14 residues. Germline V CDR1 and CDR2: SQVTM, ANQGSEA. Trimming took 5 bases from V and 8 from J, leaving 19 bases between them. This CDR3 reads CSVRGMVGGDEQFF. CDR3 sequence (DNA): TGCAGCGTTCGAGGCATGGTTGGAGGTGATGAGCAGTTCTTC.

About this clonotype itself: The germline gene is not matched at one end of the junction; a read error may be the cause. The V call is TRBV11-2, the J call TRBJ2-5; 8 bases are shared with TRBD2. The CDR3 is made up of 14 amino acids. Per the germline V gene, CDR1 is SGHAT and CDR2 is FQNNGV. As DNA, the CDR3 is TGTACCAGCAACTTAAGCGGGGGACAAGAGACCCAGTACTTC. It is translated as CTSNLSGGQETQYF.

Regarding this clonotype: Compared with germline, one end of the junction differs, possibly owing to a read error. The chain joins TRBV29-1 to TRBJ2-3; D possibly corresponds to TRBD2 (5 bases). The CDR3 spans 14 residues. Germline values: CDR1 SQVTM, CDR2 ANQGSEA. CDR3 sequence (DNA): TGCAGCGCGCTGGTTTCGGGATTGTCGGATACACAGTATTTT. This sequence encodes CSALVSGLSDTQYF.

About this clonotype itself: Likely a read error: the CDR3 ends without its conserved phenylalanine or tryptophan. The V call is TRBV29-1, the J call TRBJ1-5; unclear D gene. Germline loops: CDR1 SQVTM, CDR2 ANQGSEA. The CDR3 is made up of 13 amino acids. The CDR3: CSVVGQSNQPQHY. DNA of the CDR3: TGCAGCGTTGTTGGTCAATCCAATCAGCCACAGCATTAT.